This entry is about one T cell receptor (beta chain). Its antigen is still unknown. HTBI primers from iRepertoire and Arm-PCR of CDR3 regions yielded the TCR beta libraries. One entry per CDR3 protein, called by TCRdb with MiXCR from the multiplex PCR reads. Of roughly 380,000 distinct CDR3 sequences listed, about 14% were seen once; the top ten hold 22%. The CDR3 runs 15 residues. V was clipped by 6 bases and J by 4 bases; unmatched bases: 6. In germline, CDR1 is KGHSH, CDR2 LQKENI. The time point is: newly diagnosed GD, antithyroid drugs for less than 3 months. Preparation of the TCR library used RNA extracted from PBMCs. The data were obtained in a study of regulatory T cells in long-lasting Graves disease. Study overall: Antithyroid drug use was under 3 months in newly diagnosed Graves' patients.

Regarding the study as a whole: TCR diversity was lower in persistent Graves' patients than in newly diagnosed ones.

The sequence was obtained from a female donor with Graves disease. The chain uses TRBV18 and TRBJ2-1; 10 positions match TRBD2. The starting material was peripheral blood mononuclear cells (PBMCs), obtained at new diagnosis, from a patient treated with antithyroid drugs. CDR3 protein: CASSTGTSVYNEQFF. In DNA, the CDR3 is TGTGCCAGCTCTACCGGGACTAGCGTATACAATGAGCAGTTCTTC.